One and the same sample provided the 26 T cell receptor beta chains below, sequenced in a study of T-cell reconstitution after alpha-beta-depleted transplantation in children. A TCRbeta library incorporating unique molecular identifiers was prepared. TCRdb ran MiXCR on the PCR reads and lists one entry per CDR3 protein. The sample holds some 490,000 distinct CDR3 sequences, about 12% seen once. The sample here was PBMCs from the stem cell graft donor, taken from the stem cell graft. Source of these receptors: a human donor who donated a stem cell graft to a child with combined immunodeficiency.

This clonotype was recorded a few times. The V call is TRBV12-3 or TRBV12-4, the J call TRBJ1-1; D is perhaps TRBD1 (5 bases). V was shortened by 7 bases and J by 4 bases, with 22 bases between the two germline ends. This CDR3 comprises 16 residues. CDR3 residues: CASTTTRDYWGTEAFF. CDR3 sequence (DNA): TGTGCCAGCACCACGACGAGGGACTACTGGGGCACTGAAGCTTTCTTT.

This clonotype appeared a few times. This rearrangement joins TRBV29-1 to TRBJ2-5; 10 nucleotides align to TRBD2. The V segment lost 7 bases and the J segment 5 bases; nucleotides outside the gene matches: 16. Germline CDR1 is SQVTM and CDR2 is ANQGSEA. This CDR3 is 16 amino acids long. The DNA of the CDR3 is TGCAGCGCCAAAGGTTCAGCGGGAGGGTTGTGGGAGACCCAGTACTTC. Residues: CSAKGSAGGLWETQYF.

In this sample, this clonotype turned up a few times. This rearrangement joins TRBV10-3 to TRBJ2-3; 10 bases map to TRBD2. The CDR3 is 18 amino acids. CDR1 and CDR2 (germline): ENHRY, SYGVKD. The trim removed 2 bases at V and 0 bases at J, leaving 8 bases unmatched. CDR3 sequence: CAISEPLTSGASTDTQYF. DNA for the CDR3: TGTGCCATCAGTGAGCCCCTAACTAGCGGGGCTAGCACAGATACGCAGTATTTT.

This clonotype has ten or more counts. This rearrangement joins TRBV20-1 to TRBJ2-7, with 11 bases matching TRBD2. CDR3 size: 14 residues. V shed 0 bases, J shed 4 bases, and the junction held 2 bases outside the gene matches. Germline loops: CDR1 DFQATT, CDR2 SNEGSKA (reference sequence). The CDR3 protein is CSARDIAGGYEQYF. CDR3 in DNA: TGCAGTGCTAGAGATATAGCGGGGGGGTACGAGCAGTACTTC.

In regard to this clonotype: Compared with germline, one end of the junction differs, possibly owing to a read error. The rearrangement links TRBV15 to TRBJ2-4; D may be TRBD1 or TRBD2 (6 bases each). CDR3 length: 12 amino acids. Germline-derived CDR1 and CDR2 are LNHNV and YYDKDF (reference sequence). The CDR3 nucleotides are TGTGCCACCAGCAGAGATCACGGGGGCCAGCACTTC. It is translated as CATSRDHGGQHF.

The chain has TRBV12-3 or TRBV12-4 and TRBJ1-5; D might be TRBD1 (5 bases). V was shortened by 6 bases and J by 5 bases, with 14 bases between the two germline ends. The CDR3 loop spans 14 amino acids. The CDR3 loop reads CASRPAGSYQPQHF. In DNA form, the CDR3 reads TGTGCCAGCAGACCAGCAGGGAGTTATCAGCCCCAGCATTTT.

This clonotype was seen at least ten times. The rearrangement joins TRBV12-3 or TRBV12-4 to TRBJ2-3; TRBD1 matches at 9 bases. With V trimmed by 6 bases and J by 1 base, 5 bases remained unmatched. There are 15 residues in the CDR3. CDR3 residues: CASSWDRVRTDTQYF. In DNA form, the CDR3 reads TGTGCCAGCAGCTGGGACAGGGTTCGCACAGATACGCAGTATTTT.

As concerns this clonotype: This may arise from a read error, as a much more abundant clone is one base away. The rearrangement joins TRBV5-1 to TRBJ2-7; D gene unclear. CDR1 is SGHRS and CDR2 is YFSETQ in the germline V gene. This CDR3 region has 14 residues. The CDR3 loop reads CASSLAEGHYDQYF. The CDR3 DNA reads TGCGCCAGCAGCTTGGCCGAAGGTCACTACGACCAGTACTTC.

Ten or more counts support this clonotype. The chain joins TRBV9 to TRBJ2-3; no reliable D call. This CDR3 spans 14 amino acids. Trimming took 0 bases from V and 2 from J, leaving 7 bases between them. Germline V gives CDR1 SGDLS, CDR2 YYNGEE. The CDR3 reads CASSVVRHTDTQYF. Here the CDR3 DNA reads TGTGCCAGCAGCGTAGTGAGACACACAGATACGCAGTATTTT. Full variable domain (missing parts from reference TRBV9 and TRBJ2-3): DSGVTQTPKHLITATGQRVTLRCSPRSGDLSVYWYQQSLDQGLQFLIQYYNGEERAKGNILERFSAQQFPDLHSELNLSSLELGDSALYFCASSVVRHTDTQYFGPGTRLTVL.

This clonotype has a handful of counts. The chain combines TRBV9 with TRBJ2-1; D is perhaps TRBD1 or TRBD2 (5 bases each). The CDR3 has 15 residues. Germline V lookup: CDR1 SGDLS, CDR2 YYNGEE. V was trimmed by 3 bases and J by 4 bases, leaving 14 bases between them. The CDR3 DNA sequence: TGTGCCAGCAGCGCGGGACGGAGAAAGTACAATGAGCAGTTCTTC. Amino acid sequence: CASSAGRRKYNEQFF.

This clonotype was seen at least ten times. The rearrangement joins TRBV27 to TRBJ1-5, with TRBD1 as a possible D gene (5 bases). CDR1 MNHEY and CDR2 SMNVEV come from the germline V gene (reference sequence). V was pared by 5 bases and J by 0 bases, with 11 bases between. CDR3 length: 15 residues. CDR3 in amino acids: CASSVTGYSNQPQHF. The CDR3 nucleotides are TGTGCCAGCAGTGTTACAGGTTATAGCAATCAGCCCCAGCATTTT.

This clonotype occurred many times. This sequence joins TRBV7-6 and TRBJ2-7, with a tentative D call TRBD1 (6 bases). The V end lost 1 base, the J end lost 2 bases, and 9 bases lay between the germline ends. Germline V CDR1 and CDR2: SGHVS, FNYEAQ. This CDR3 contains 14 residues. CDR3 in DNA: TGTGCCAGCAGCTTAGGGACAGCAGCCTACGAGCAGTACTTC. Translating gives CASSLGTAAYEQYF.

This chain uses TRBV9 with TRBJ2-7; 8 nucleotides match TRBD2. The CDR3 runs to 13 residues. The ends lost 5 bases at V and 3 bases at J; junction bases unmatched: 4. From germline, CDR1 is SGDLS and CDR2 YYNGEE. The CDR3 region has the DNA TGTGCCAGCAGTCGGGGGGGGTACTACGAGCAGTACTTC. As protein: CASSRGGYYEQYF.

In its sample, this clonotype was seen many times. This chain joins TRBV7-9 and TRBJ2-3; no clear D. Trimming cost V 5 bases and J 0 bases, with 6 bases left between them. The germline V gene has CDR1 SEHNR and CDR2 FQNEAQ (reference sequence). The CDR3 spans 13 residues. The CDR3: CASSHTSTDTQYF. The DNA for the CDR3 is TGTGCCAGCAGCCACACTAGCACAGATACGCAGTATTTT. Looking up the rest from reference TRBV7-9 and TRBJ2-3 gives the full variable domain: DTGVSQNPRHKITKRGQNVTFRCDPISEHNRLYWYRQTLGQGPEFLTYFQNEAQLEKSRLLSDRFSAERPKGSFSTLEIQRTEQGDSAMYLCASSHTSTDTQYFGPGTRLTVL.

V and J are TRBV12-3 or TRBV12-4 and TRBJ2-7; 8 positions match TRBD1. Germline trimming cut 3 bases from V and 7 bases from J; bases unmatched to any gene: 11. This CDR3 region has 15 residues. In DNA form, the CDR3 reads TGTGCCAGCAGTTTGGTGGGACAGGCAGACCAAGAGCAGTACTTC. It translates to CASSLVGQADQEQYF.

This clonotype came up a few times. The chain joins TRBV10-3 to TRBJ2-6; possible D gene TRBD2, 6 bases. Germline V CDR1 and CDR2: ENHRY, SYGVKD. This CDR3 region has 16 residues. Trimming removed 5 bases at V and 0 bases at J, with 11 bases between. CDR3 DNA: TGTGCCATCAGTAGCGGGTATGCCTCTGGGGCCAACGTCCTGACTTTC. Protein sequence: CAISSGYASGANVLTF.

This sequence joins TRBV20-1 and TRBJ1-2; D is ambiguous. Trimming took 1 base from V and 4 from J, leaving 10 bases between them. In germline, CDR1 is DFQATT, CDR2 SNEGSKA (reference sequence). The length of the CDR3 is 13 residues. The CDR3, as DNA: TGCAGTGCTAGAGGCATAGAACTCTATGGCTACACCTTC. It specifies CSARGIELYGYTF.

The DNA for the CDR3 is TGTGCCAGCAGCTTTCGACTTGACGACAATGAGCAGTTCTTC. It encodes CASSFRLDDNEQFF. The chain recombines TRBV7-3 with TRBJ2-1; D gene unclear. Trimming shortened V by 3 bases and J by 5 bases, and 11 bases separated the two germline ends. The germline V gene encodes CDR1 SGHTA and CDR2 FQGTGA. The CDR3 has 14 amino acids.

This clonotype was seen many times. This chain links TRBV9 with TRBJ2-7; 9 bases line up with TRBD1. With V trimmed by 0 bases and J by 5 bases, 9 bases remained unmatched. This CDR3 has 16 residues. The germline CDR1 and CDR2 sequences are SGDLS and YYNGEE. CDR3 loop: CASSVGGTGWGDEQYF. CDR3 DNA sequence: TGTGCCAGCAGCGTAGGAGGGACAGGGTGGGGAGACGAGCAGTACTTC.

The chain carries TRBV5-4 and TRBJ1-4; D perhaps matches TRBD1 (5 bases). The CDR3 sequence is 15 residues long. Per germline, CDR1 SGHNT and CDR2 YYREEE (reference sequence). The V end was cut by 4 bases, the J end by 8 bases, with 18 bases between. DNA for the CDR3: TGTGCCAGCAGCAAAGGGGCGGGGAGCAAAGAAAAACTGTTTTTT. As protein: CASSKGAGSKEKLFF.

J is TRBJ2-7 and V is TRBV5-1, with 8 positions matching TRBD2. Germline CDR1 reads SGHRS; CDR2 reads YFSETQ. After removal of 0 bases from V and 2 bases from J, the junction contained 4 bases not matched to a gene. The CDR3 has 15 residues. CDR3 in amino acids: CASSLVRTSPYEQYF. DNA for the CDR3: TGCGCCAGCAGCTTGGTTAGGACTAGCCCCTACGAGCAGTACTTC.

This clonotype appeared many times. This chain joins TRBV28 and TRBJ2-1, with D perhaps TRBD2 (6 bases). Germline CDR1 is MDHEN and CDR2 is SYDVKM. Trimming stripped 5 bases from V and 2 bases from J, with 13 bases between. This CDR3 region has 15 residues. The CDR3 loop reads CASSPRGTPYNEQFF. As DNA, the CDR3 is TGTGCCAGCAGTCCCCGGGGGACCCCCTACAATGAGCAGTTCTTC. Complete variable domain (other parts from reference TRBV28 and TRBJ2-1): DVKVTQSSRYLVKRTGEKVFLECVQDMDHENMFWYRQDPGLGLRLIYFSYDVKMKEKGDIPEGYSVSREKKERFSLILESASTNQTSMYLCASSPRGTPYNEQFFGPGTRLTVL.

The chain is built from TRBV9 and TRBJ2-1; TRBD1 is a possible D gene (7 bases). The CDR3 totals 18 residues. The germline V and J ends were trimmed by 0 bases and 4 bases, with 20 bases remaining between them. CDR1 and CDR2 (germline): SGDLS, YYNGEE. Here the CDR3 reads CASSVDRGWRDGYNEQFF. The CDR3 DNA follows: TGTGCCAGCAGCGTAGACAGGGGTTGGCGGGACGGGTACAATGAGCAGTTCTTC.

This clonotype has a single count. The J gene is TRBJ2-1, the V gene TRBV24-1; 15 bases line up with TRBD2. The length of the CDR3 is 19 residues. The junction had 14 bases not matched to a gene; V was cut back by 3 bases and J by 9 bases. Germline CDR1 is KGHDR and CDR2 is SFDVKD. CDR3 coding DNA: TGTGCCACCAGTGATCTGGGGGGTCTAGGACTAGCGGGAGGGGTTGAGCAGTTCTTC. Translated, it gives CATSDLGGLGLAGGVEQFF.

This clonotype was detected a few times. This chain connects TRBV24-1 to TRBJ2-5; maybe TRBD1 (6 bases). Between the trimmed V and J ends, which lost 3 bases and 5 bases, there was a span of 12 bases. The CDR3 contains 14 residues. Germline-derived CDR1 and CDR2 are KGHDR and SFDVKD. Here the CDR3 reads CATSDPNRAETQYF. CDR3 in DNA: TGTGCCACCAGTGATCCCAACAGGGCCGAGACCCAGTACTTC.

The V call is TRBV3-1, the J call TRBJ2-7; no clear D gene. V dropped 3 bases and J dropped 5 bases, with 5 bases sitting between them. In germline, CDR1 is LGHDT, CDR2 YNNKEL (reference sequence). The CDR3 is 11 amino acids. In DNA form, the CDR3 reads TGTGCCAGCAGCCAGTCGAACGAGCAGTACTTC. It encodes CASSQSNEQYF.